The 26 T cell receptor beta chains below all came from one sample that was sequenced in a study of cytomegalovirus exposure and HLA in healthy donors. Vbeta (60) and Jbeta (13) primers were used in the PCR. Clones were sequenced by immunoSEQ multiplex PCR, and TCRdb holds only the in-frame ones, with some missing. The sample carries around 170,000 clones, approximately 80% recorded once. The sample consisted of PBMCs. These receptors all come from a woman aged 18-29 years in good health and CMV-seronegative.

V is TRBV19 and J is TRBJ1-5, with D unresolved. Trimming removed 6 bases from V and 4 bases from J, with 13 bases in between. Germline V gene data show CDR1 as LNHDA and CDR2 as SQIVND (reference sequence). The CDR3 contains 14 residues. In DNA form, the CDR3 reads TGTGCCAGTAGGCACGGGATAGGGAATCAGCCCCAGCATTTT. It is translated as CASRHGIGNQPQHF.

This clone occurred once. This chain uses TRBV6-1 with TRBJ2-7; D not certain. CDR3 size: 12 residues. V lost 6 bases and J lost 2, with 8 bases in between. The germline V gene has CDR1 MNHNS and CDR2 SASEGT. As DNA, the CDR3 is TGTGCCAGCAGACCCCAGACCTACGAGCAGTACTTC. This sequence encodes CASRPQTYEQYF.

The chain carries TRBV10-1 and TRBJ2-5, with TRBD1 matching 8 bases. The J call may be faulty, since TRBJ2-7 better matches the DNA end. The CDR3 consists of 17 residues. Germline values: CDR1 WNHNN, CDR2 SYGVQD (reference sequence). The CDR3, as DNA: TGCGCCAGCAGTGAGTCCGTGACAGGGGTGATATCCTACGAGCAGTACTTC. This sequence encodes CASSESVTGVISYEQYF.

V usage is TRBV28 and J usage is TRBJ2-6, with D perhaps TRBD2 (5 bases). The V end was cut by 2 bases, the J end by 0 bases, with 14 bases between. The CDR3 has 18 amino acids. The germline CDR1 and CDR2 sequences are MDHEN and SYDVKM. CDR3 bases: TGTGCCAGCAGTTTAGAAGGACTTACCCCCTCTGGGGCCAACGTCCTGACTTTC. Translating gives CASSLEGLTPSGANVLTF.

V and J are TRBV30 and TRBJ1-6; D remains ambiguous. This CDR3 is built from 14 residues. Trimming cost V 4 bases and J 5 bases, with 12 bases left between them. Germline-derived CDR1 and CDR2 are GTSNPN and SVGIG (reference sequence). The CDR3 here is CAWKSLTDNSPLHF. CDR3 nucleotide sequence: TGTGCCTGGAAAAGTCTAACAGATAATTCACCCCTCCACTTT.

CDR3 nucleotide sequence: TGTGCCAGCACCCTCGCGGGCAGAACAAACTATGGCTACACCTTC. It translates to CASTLAGRTNYGYTF. V gene TRBV11-2 combines with J gene TRBJ1-2, with unresolved D. The ends were cut back, 7 bases at V and 2 bases at J, with 17 bases in the middle. The CDR3 sequence is 15 residues long. Per germline, CDR1 SGHAT and CDR2 FQNNGV.

V gene TRBV30 combines with J gene TRBJ1-3, with a tentative D call TRBD1 (6 bases). With 0 bases removed from V and 2 bases from J, the gap between germline ends came to 11 bases. The CDR3 loop spans 15 amino acids. Germline values: CDR1 GTSNPN, CDR2 SVGIG (reference sequence). DNA for the CDR3: TGTGCCTGGAGTGTAGGGGGGGCAACTGGAAACACCATATATTTT. Amino acid sequence: CAWSVGGATGNTIYF.

The rearrangement joins TRBV6-4 to TRBJ1-6; 8 bases match TRBD1. CDR3 size: 13 residues. The V gene end was trimmed by 6 bases and the J gene end by 14 bases; junction bases not matched to a gene: 9. The germline CDR1 and CDR2 sequences are MRHNA and SNTAGT. For the CDR3, the DNA is TGTGCCAGCAGGGGACAGGCTCTTTCGACCCTCCACTTT. This translates into CASRGQALSTLHF.

The chain's CDR3 is CASAARPGADTQYF. The CDR3 DNA follows: TGTGCCAGCGCCGCCCGGCCCGGGGCAGATACGCAGTATTTT. The chain recombines TRBV6-1 with TRBJ2-3; perhaps TRBD2 as D (5 bases). This CDR3 comprises 14 residues. The V end lost 8 bases, the J end lost 4 bases, and 16 bases lay between the germline ends. Germline CDR1 is MNHNS and CDR2 is SASEGT.

J is TRBJ1-3 and V is TRBV9, with D maybe TRBD1 (6 bases). This CDR3 comprises 16 residues. The V end lost 4 bases, the J end lost 0 bases, and 14 bases lay between the germline ends. Germline V gene sequence: CDR1 SGDLS, CDR2 YYNGEE. CDR3 in amino acids: CASSPQGQSSGNTIYF. Written as DNA, the CDR3 is TGTGCCAGCAGCCCCCAGGGACAAAGCTCTGGAAACACCATATATTTT.

The gene calls are TRBV19 and TRBJ1-2; TRBD1 is a possible D gene (6 bases). V lost 3 bases, J lost 5 bases, and 16 bases lay in between. This CDR3 has 15 residues. The V gene's germline CDR1 is LNHDA and CDR2 SQIVND (reference sequence). Here the CDR3 DNA reads TGTGCCAGTAGTATGATATTGCGGACAGTTTATGGCTACACCTTC. Translation gives CASSMILRTVYGYTF.

The CDR3: CASSPRQNTGELFF. In DNA form, the CDR3 reads TGTGCCAGCAGCCCAAGACAGAACACCGGGGAGCTGTTTTTT. The V and J genes are TRBV7-9 and TRBJ2-2; D unresolved. Between the trimmed V and J ends, which lost 5 bases and 1 base, there was a span of 8 bases. The CDR3 loop spans 14 amino acids. Germline V gene data show CDR1 as SEHNR and CDR2 as FQNEAQ (reference sequence).

The rearrangement links TRBV4-1 to TRBJ2-6; a possible D gene is TRBD2 (6 bases). Germline CDR1 and CDR2: MGHRA and YSYEKL. This CDR3 comprises 18 residues. The ends were cut back, 2 bases at V and 0 bases at J, with 14 bases in the middle. This CDR3 reads CASSQRTGVDSGANVLTF. CDR3 in DNA: TGCGCCAGCAGCCAACGAACGGGGGTGGACTCTGGGGCCAACGTCCTGACTTTC.

J is TRBJ2-7 and V is TRBV29-1, with 7 bases matching TRBD1. The CDR3 is 14 residues long. Germline V gene lookup returns CDR1 SQVTM and CDR2 ANQGSEA. The ends lost 3 bases at V and 4 bases at J; junction bases unmatched: 9. The CDR3 nucleotides read TGCAGCGTTGAGGCCGGGGACAGAGCTTACGAGCAGTACTTC. Amino acid sequence: CSVEAGDRAYEQYF.

This rearrangement joins TRBV19 to TRBJ1-4; TRBD1 might be the D (5 bases). The ends were cut back, 1 base at V and 5 bases at J, with 11 bases in the middle. The germline CDR1 and CDR2 sequences are LNHDA and SQIVND (reference sequence). The CDR3 sequence is 15 residues long. The CDR3 DNA reads as TGTGCCAGTAGTATAGTAACAGGCCTAAATGAAAAACTGTTTTTT. Translated, it gives CASSIVTGLNEKLFF.

The chain carries TRBV2 and TRBJ1-2; D is perhaps TRBD1 (6 bases). The CDR3 loop spans 13 amino acids. Trimming left V 6 bases short and J 7 bases short, with 15 bases between. The germline gives CDR1 SNHLY, CDR2 FYNNEI. The CDR3 DNA reads as TGTGCCAGCAGCCTACAGGGAACTGGTGGCTACACCTTC. This gives the protein CASSLQGTGGYTF.

There are a few counts of this clone. This chain uses TRBV5-1 with TRBJ1-2; TRBD1 matches at 10 bases. Germline CDR1 reads SGHRS; CDR2 reads YFSETQ. After removal of 4 bases from V and 4 bases from J, the junction contained 10 bases not matched to a gene. This CDR3 has 16 residues. The CDR3 region is CASSPTPDRGGYGYTF. CDR3 nucleotide sequence: TGCGCCAGCAGCCCCACCCCGGACAGGGGGGGCTATGGCTACACCTTC.

CDR3 nucleotides: TGCGCCAGCAGTCTTGGATCAGGGTACAAGGCAGATACGCAGTATTTT. This sequence encodes CASSLGSGYKADTQYF. The chain carries TRBV5-1 and TRBJ2-3, with TRBD1 as a possible D gene (5 bases). The V gene lost 5 bases and the J gene lost 4 bases, with 20 bases spanning the gap. The CDR3 has 16 amino acids. Germline values: CDR1 SGHRS, CDR2 YFSETQ.

The CDR3 region has the DNA TGTGCCAGCAGCAAGTCCAGGGTTGGTGATCAGCCCCAGCATTTT. It encodes CASSKSRVGDQPQHF. The chain uses TRBV5-5 and TRBJ1-5; D may be TRBD1 (5 bases). Germline-derived CDR1 and CDR2 are SGHKS and YYEKEE (reference sequence). V lost 4 bases and J 5 bases, leaving 16 bases between the germline ends. The CDR3 sequence is 15 residues long. The full variable domain, in which reference TRBV5-5 and TRBJ1-5 provide the parts outside the CDR3, is DAGVTQSPTHLIKTRGQQVTLRCSPISGHKSVSWYQQVLGQGPQFIFQYYEKEERGRGNFPDRFSARQFPNYSSELNVNALLLGDSALYLCASSKSRVGDQPQHFGDGTRLSIL.

The rearrangement uses TRBV29-1 and TRBJ2-1, with 7 nucleotides matching TRBD2. Germline lookup yields CDR1 SQVTM and CDR2 ANQGSEA. The CDR3 has 15 amino acids. V dropped 6 bases and J dropped 9; count of bases not matched to a gene: 17. Written as DNA, the CDR3 is TGCAGCGTACGGACCGGGACTCCGTGGGGGGGTGAGCAGTTCTTC. This gives the protein CSVRTGTPWGGEQFF.

The chain has TRBV30 and TRBJ2-3, with TRBD1 identical over 10 bases. V gave up 3 bases and J gave up 4 bases; unmatched junction bases: 4. The length of the CDR3 is 14 residues. Germline V lookup: CDR1 GTSNPN, CDR2 SVGIG (reference sequence). CDR3 nucleotides: TGTGCCTGGAGCCCGGGACAGGGGCCAGATACGCAGTATTTT. Residues: CAWSPGQGPDTQYF.

V and J are TRBV7-2 and TRBJ1-4; D gene uncertain. The V end was cut by 3 bases, the J end by 0 bases, with 8 bases between. This CDR3 has 15 residues. Germline CDR1 and CDR2: SGHTA and FQGNSA. The CDR3 region has the DNA TGTGCCAGCAGCTTTGCGGGAGCAACTAATGAAAAACTGTTTTTT. Translated: CASSFAGATNEKLFF.

The CDR3 here is CASSALEKLFF. The CDR3 region has the DNA TGTGCCAGCAGTGCCTTAGAAAAACTGTTTTTT. The genes are TRBV25-1 and TRBJ1-4; D gene unclear. This CDR3 region has 11 residues. The germline V and J ends were trimmed by 4 bases and 8 bases, with 5 bases remaining between them. Germline CDR1 and CDR2: MGHDK and SYGVNS.

The table lists this clone with a count of one. This chain joins TRBV11-1 and TRBJ2-7; 8 bases agree with TRBD2. Germline V gene sequence: CDR1 SGHAT, CDR2 FQDESV (reference sequence). V lost 4 bases and J lost 3; bases outside the gene matches: 11. The CDR3 loop spans 16 amino acids. The CDR3 spells CASSSAGTRIGYEQYF. In nucleotides, the CDR3 is TGTGCCAGCAGCTCCGCCGGGACTAGAATTGGCTACGAGCAGTACTTC.

The gene calls are TRBV14 and TRBJ1-2; 7 bases match TRBD1. The CDR3 is made up of 19 amino acids. Germline CDR1 is SGHDN and CDR2 is FVKESK. V trimming: 4 bases; J trimming: 5 bases; junction bases outside the gene matches: 22. The CDR3 sequence is CASSLAKGTAIIPFYGYTF. The CDR3 DNA is TGTGCCAGCAGCCTAGCAAAAGGGACAGCTATTATACCCTTTTATGGCTACACCTTC. Full variable domain (remainder filled in from reference TRBV14 and TRBJ1-2): EAGVTQFPSHSVIEKGQTVTLRCDPISGHDNLYWYRRVMGKEIKFLLHFVKESKQDESGMPNNRFLAERTGGTYSTLKVQPAELEDSGVYFCASSLAKGTAIIPFYGYTFGSGTRLTVV.

This clone was seen a few times. For the CDR3, the DNA is TGCGCCAGCACCGACTTAGAGACAGGGTCCTATGGCTACACCTTC. Translated: CASTDLETGSYGYTF. The chain couples TRBV10-2 to TRBJ1-2; 7 nucleotides agree with TRBD1. V trimming: 7 bases; J trimming: 4 bases; junction bases outside the gene matches: 12. This CDR3 comprises 15 residues. CDR1 WSHSY and CDR2 SAAADI come from the germline V gene.